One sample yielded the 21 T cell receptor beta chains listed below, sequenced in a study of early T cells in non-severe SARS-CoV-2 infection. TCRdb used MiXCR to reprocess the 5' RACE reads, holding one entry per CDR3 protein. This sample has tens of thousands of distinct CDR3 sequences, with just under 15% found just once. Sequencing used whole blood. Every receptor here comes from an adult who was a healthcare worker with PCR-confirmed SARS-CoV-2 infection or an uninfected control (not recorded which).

CDR3 protein: CASSLGGTVDEQFF. Written as DNA, the CDR3 is TGCGCCAGCAGCTTGGGCGGTACCGTAGATGAGCAGTTCTTC. The gene calls are TRBV5-1 and TRBJ2-1, with D uncertain. The V and J ends lost 0 bases and 8 bases respectively, with 12 bases between them. Per the germline V gene, CDR1 is SGHRS and CDR2 is YFSETQ. This CDR3 is built from 14 residues. Complete variable domain (other parts from reference TRBV5-1 and TRBJ2-1): KAGVTQTPRYLIKTRGQQVTLSCSPISGHRSVSWYQQTPGQGLQFLFEYFSETQRNKGNFPGRFSGRQFSNSRSEMNVSTLELGDSALYLCASSLGGTVDEQFFGPGTRLTVL.

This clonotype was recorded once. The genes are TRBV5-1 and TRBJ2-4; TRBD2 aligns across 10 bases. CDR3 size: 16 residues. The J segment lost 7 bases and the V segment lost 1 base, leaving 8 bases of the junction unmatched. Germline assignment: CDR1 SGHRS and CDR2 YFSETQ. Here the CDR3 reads CASSLNRLAGENIQYF. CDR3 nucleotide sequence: TGCGCCAGCAGCTTGAACCGTCTAGCGGGAGAGAACATTCAGTACTTC. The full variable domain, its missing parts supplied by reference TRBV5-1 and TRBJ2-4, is KAGVTQTPRYLIKTRGQQVTLSCSPISGHRSVSWYQQTPGQGLQFLFEYFSETQRNKGNFPGRFSGRQFSNSRSEMNVSTLELGDSALYLCASSLNRLAGENIQYFGAGTRLSVL.

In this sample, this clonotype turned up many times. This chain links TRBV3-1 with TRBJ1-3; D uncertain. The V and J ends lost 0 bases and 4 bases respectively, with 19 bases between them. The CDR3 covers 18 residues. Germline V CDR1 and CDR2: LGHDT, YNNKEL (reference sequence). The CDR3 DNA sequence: TGTGCCAGCAGCCAAGACGCCGGCCGTGGGGAGTTAGGAAACACCATATATTTT. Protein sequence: CASSQDAGRGELGNTIYF.

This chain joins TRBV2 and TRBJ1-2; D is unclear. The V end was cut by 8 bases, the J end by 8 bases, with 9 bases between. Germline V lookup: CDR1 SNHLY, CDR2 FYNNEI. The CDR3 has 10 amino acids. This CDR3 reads CASADDGYTF. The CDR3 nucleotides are TGTGCCAGCGCGGACGACGGCTACACCTTC. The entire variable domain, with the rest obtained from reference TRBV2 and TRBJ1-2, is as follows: EPEVTQTPSHQVTQMGQEVILRCVPISNHLYFYWYRQILGQKVEFLVSFYNNEISEKSEIFDDQFSVERPDGSNFTLKIRSTKLEDSAMYFCASADDGYTFGSGTRLTVV.

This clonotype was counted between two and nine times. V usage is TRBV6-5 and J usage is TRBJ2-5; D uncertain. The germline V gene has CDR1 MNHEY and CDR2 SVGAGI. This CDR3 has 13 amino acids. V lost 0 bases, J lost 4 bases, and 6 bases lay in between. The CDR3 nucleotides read TGTGCCAGCAGTTACTCGTTCGCAGAGACCCAGTACTTC. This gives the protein CASSYSFAETQYF.

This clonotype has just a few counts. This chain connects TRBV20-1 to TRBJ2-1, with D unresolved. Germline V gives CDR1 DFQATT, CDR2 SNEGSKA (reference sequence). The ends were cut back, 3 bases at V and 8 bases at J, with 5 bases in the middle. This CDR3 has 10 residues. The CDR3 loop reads CSARNDEQFF. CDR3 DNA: TGCAGTGCTAGGAACGATGAGCAGTTCTTC.

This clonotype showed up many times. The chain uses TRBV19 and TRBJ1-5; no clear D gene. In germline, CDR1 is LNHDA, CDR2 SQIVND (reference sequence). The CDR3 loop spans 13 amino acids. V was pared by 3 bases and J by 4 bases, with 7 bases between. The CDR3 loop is CASSMSGNQPQHF. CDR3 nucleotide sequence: TGTGCCAGTAGTATGAGTGGGAATCAGCCCCAGCATTTT.

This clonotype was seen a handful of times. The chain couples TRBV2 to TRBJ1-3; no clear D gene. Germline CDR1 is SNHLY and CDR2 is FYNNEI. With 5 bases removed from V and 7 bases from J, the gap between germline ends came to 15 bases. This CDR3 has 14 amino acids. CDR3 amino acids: CASSIGRRENTIYF. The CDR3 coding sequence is TGTGCCAGCAGTATCGGTAGGCGAGAGAACACCATATATTTT.

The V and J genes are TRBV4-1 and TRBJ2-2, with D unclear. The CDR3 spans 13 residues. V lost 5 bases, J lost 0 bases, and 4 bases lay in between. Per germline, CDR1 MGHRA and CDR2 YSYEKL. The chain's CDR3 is CASSVANTGELFF. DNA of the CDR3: TGCGCCAGCAGCGTAGCGAACACCGGGGAGCTGTTTTTT.

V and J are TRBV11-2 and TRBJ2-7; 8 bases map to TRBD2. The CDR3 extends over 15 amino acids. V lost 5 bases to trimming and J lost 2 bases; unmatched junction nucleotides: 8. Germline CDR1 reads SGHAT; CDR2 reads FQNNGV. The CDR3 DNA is TGTGCCAGCAGCCGCACTAGCGGTCCTACCTACGAGCAGTACTTC. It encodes CASSRTSGPTYEQYF.

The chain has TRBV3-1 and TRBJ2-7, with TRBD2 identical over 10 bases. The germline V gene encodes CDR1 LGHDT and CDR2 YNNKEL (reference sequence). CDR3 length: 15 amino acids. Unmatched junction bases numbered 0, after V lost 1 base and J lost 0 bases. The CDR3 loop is CASSQASGGSYEQYF. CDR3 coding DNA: TGTGCCAGCAGCCAAGCTAGCGGGGGCTCCTACGAGCAGTACTTC.

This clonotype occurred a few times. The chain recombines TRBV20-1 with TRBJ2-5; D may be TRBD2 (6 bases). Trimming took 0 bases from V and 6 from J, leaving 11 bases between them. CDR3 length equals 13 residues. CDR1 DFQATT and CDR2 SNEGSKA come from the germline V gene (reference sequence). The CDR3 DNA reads TGCAGTGCTAGAGATCCTAGCGCAAAGACCCAGTACTTC. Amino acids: CSARDPSAKTQYF.

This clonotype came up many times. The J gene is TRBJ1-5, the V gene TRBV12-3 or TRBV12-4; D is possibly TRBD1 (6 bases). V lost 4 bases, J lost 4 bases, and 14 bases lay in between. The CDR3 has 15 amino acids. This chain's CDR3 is CASSSRRGPNQPQHF. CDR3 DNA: TGTGCCAGCAGTTCCCGCAGGGGACCTAATCAGCCCCAGCATTTT.

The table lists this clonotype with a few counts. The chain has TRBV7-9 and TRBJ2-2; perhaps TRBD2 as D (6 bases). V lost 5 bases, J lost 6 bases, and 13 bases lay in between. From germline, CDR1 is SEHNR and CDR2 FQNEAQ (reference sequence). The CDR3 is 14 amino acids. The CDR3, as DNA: TGTGCCAGCAGCAAAATGGAGGGAGCCGGGGAGCTGTTTTTT. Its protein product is CASSKMEGAGELFF.

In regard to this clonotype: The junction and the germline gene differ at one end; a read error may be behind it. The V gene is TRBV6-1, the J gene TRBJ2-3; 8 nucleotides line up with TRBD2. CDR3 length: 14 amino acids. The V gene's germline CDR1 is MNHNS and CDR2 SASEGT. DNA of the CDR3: TGTGTCAGCTCGGGGGGGATTAACACAGATACGCAGTATTTT. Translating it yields CVSSGGINTDTQYF.

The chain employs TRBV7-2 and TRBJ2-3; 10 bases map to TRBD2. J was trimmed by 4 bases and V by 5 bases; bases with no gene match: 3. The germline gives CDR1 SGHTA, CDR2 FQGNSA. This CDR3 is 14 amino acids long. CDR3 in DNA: TGTGCCAGCAGCCGAGGGACTAGCGCAGATACGCAGTATTTT. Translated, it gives CASSRGTSADTQYF. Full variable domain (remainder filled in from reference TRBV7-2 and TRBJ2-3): GAGVSQSPSNKVTEKGKDVELRCDPISGHTALYWYRQSLGQGLEFLIYFQGNSAPDKSGLPSDRFSAERTGGSVSTLTIQRTQQEDSAVYLCASSRGTSADTQYFGPGTRLTVL.

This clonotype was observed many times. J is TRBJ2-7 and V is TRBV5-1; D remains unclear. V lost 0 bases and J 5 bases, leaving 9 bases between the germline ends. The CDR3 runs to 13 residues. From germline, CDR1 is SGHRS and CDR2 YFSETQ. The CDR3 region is CASSLEILNEQYF. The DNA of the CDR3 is TGCGCCAGCAGCTTGGAGATCCTTAACGAGCAGTACTTC. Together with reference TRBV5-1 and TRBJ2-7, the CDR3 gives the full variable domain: KAGVTQTPRYLIKTRGQQVTLSCSPISGHRSVSWYQQTPGQGLQFLFEYFSETQRNKGNFPGRFSGRQFSNSRSEMNVSTLELGDSALYLCASSLEILNEQYFGPGTRLTVT.

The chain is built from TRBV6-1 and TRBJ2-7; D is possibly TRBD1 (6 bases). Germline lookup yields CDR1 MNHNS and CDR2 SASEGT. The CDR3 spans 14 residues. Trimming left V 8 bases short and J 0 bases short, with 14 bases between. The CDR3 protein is CASRYTGSSYEQYF. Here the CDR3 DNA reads TGTGCCAGCCGGTACACAGGGAGCTCCTACGAGCAGTACTTC.

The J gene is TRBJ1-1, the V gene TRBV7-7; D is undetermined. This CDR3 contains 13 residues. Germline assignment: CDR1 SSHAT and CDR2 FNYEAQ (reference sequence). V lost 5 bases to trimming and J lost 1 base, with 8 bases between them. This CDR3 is CASSMDWNTEAFF. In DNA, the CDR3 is TGTGCCAGCAGCATGGATTGGAACACTGAAGCTTTCTTT.

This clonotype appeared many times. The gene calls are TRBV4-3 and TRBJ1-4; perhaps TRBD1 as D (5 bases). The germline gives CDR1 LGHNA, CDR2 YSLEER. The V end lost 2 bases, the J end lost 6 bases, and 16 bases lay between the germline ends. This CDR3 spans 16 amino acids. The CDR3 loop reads CASSQSQGSGHEKLFF. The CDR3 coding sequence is TGCGCCAGCAGCCAATCGCAGGGATCCGGTCATGAAAAACTGTTTTTT.

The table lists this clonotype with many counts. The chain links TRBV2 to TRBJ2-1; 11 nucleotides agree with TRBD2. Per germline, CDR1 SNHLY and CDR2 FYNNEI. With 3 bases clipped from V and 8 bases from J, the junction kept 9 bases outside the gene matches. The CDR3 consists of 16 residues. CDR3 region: CASSDGGLAGGDEQFF. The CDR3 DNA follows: TGTGCCAGCAGTGATGGCGGACTAGCGGGCGGGGATGAGCAGTTCTTC.